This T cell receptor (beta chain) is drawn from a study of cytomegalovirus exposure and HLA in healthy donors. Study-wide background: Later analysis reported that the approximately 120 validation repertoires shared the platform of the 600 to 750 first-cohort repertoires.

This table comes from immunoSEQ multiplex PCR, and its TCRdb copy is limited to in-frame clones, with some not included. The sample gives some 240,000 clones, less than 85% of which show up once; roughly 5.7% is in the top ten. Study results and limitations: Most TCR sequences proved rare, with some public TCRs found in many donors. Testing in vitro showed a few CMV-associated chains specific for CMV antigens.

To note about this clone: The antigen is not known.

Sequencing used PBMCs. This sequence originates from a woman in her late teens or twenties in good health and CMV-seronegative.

CDR3 in DNA: TGTGCCAGCAGTGAGTGGAGAACTAATGAAAAACTGTTTTTT. It translates to CASSEWRTNEKLFF. The chain couples TRBV25-1 to TRBJ1-4; no clear D gene. V lost 3 bases and J 1 base, leaving 6 bases between the germline ends. The germline CDR1 and CDR2 sequences are MGHDK and SYGVNS. This CDR3 contains 14 residues.